This T cell receptor beta chain was sequenced in a study of shared clonotypes between healthy human individuals. Only in-frame clones appear in the TCRdb table, and some are missing; sequencing was by immunoSEQ multiplex PCR. This sample has millions of clones, with 85% to 95% found just once. The CDR3 is 16 amino acids. Germline V gene data show CDR1 as MNHEY and CDR2 as SMNVEV (reference sequence). V gave up 2 bases and J gave up 7 bases, with 15 bases separating them. The chain employs TRBV27 and TRBJ1-6; D gene unclear. This TCR derives from a man between 18 and 35 years old in good health. The specimen was naive CD4+ T cells sorted from blood. Subset denoted: CD45RA+ positively selected. CDR3: CASSLTVTTSNSPLHF. CDR3 coding DNA: TGTGCCAGCAGTTTAACGGTTACAACATCCAATTCACCCCTCCACTTT.